This TCR beta chain was obtained from a study of tumor T cells in aggressive B-cell lymphoma (dated by TCRdb to 2017 to 2019). Library prep was done by the immunoSEQ multiplex PCR assay. Here the immuneACCESS table is served through TCRdb, limited to in-frame sequences with V and J called. Missing clones are a known gap in these copies; in checked studies unresolved V genes cover under half, and the rest lacks a known reason. The sample records a few thousand clones, roughly 87% of which are singletons. The ten largest account for over 2.5% of the sample. This clone was observed once. Its antigen target is currently unknown. No base-level quality is on record; no much larger clone is a single base apart. The CDR3 goes from the cysteine to the phenylalanine over 14 residues. The DNA shown is the 42-base CDR3, in frame from base 1. Via the germline V gene, CDR1 is MNHEY and CDR2 SVGAGI. Compared with germline, V lacks 2 bases and J lacks 9 bases; bases without a gene match: 6.

Input material: tumor tissue. The chain couples TRBV6-5 to TRBJ2-1; the junction holds 8 bases that match TRBD2. The receptor comes from an adult with diffuse large B cell lymphoma. The DNA sequence reads TGTGCCAGCAGTTACACGGGGGGGCCTGGTGAGCAGTTCTTC. Its protein product is CASSYTGGPGEQFF.